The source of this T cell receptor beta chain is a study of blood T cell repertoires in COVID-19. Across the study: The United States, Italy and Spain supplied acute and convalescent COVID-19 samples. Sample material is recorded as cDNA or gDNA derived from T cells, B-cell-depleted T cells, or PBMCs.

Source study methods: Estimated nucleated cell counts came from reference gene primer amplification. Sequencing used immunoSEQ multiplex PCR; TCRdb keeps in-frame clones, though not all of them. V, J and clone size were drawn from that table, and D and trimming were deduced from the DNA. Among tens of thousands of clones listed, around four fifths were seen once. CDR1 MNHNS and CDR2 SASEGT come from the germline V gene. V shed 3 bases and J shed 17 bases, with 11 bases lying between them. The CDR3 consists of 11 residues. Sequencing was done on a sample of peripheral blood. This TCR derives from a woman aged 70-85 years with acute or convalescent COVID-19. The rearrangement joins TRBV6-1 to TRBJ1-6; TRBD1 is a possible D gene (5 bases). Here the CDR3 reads CASSDRQFIHF. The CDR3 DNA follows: TGTGCCAGCAGTGACCGACAGTTCATCCACTTT.